What follows describes a single T cell receptor beta chain. Its cognate antigen is unknown. These data come from a study of blood T cells in healthy people across ages. Study-level points and caveats: Per million T cells, the diversity of TCR beta decreased roughly linearly as age advanced.

With a J-beta primer mix and a sample-barcoded 5' primer, a second PCR ran roughly 6 to 11 cycles. TCRdb called the 5' RACE reads again in MiXCR, with one record for every CDR3 protein. The sample has approximately 730,000 distinct CDR3 sequences, approximately 53% seen once. The sample taken for sequencing was blood. This receptor was identified in a man older than 75 in good health.

DNA for the CDR3: TGTGCCAGCAGCCAAGATACCGGGCGAGACGAGCAGTACTTC. Its protein is CASSQDTGRDEQYF. J is TRBJ2-4 and V is TRBV3-1; no clear D. The end of the DNA aligns better with TRBJ2-7, so the J call may be wrong. The germline gives CDR1 LGHDT, CDR2 YNNKEL (reference sequence). This CDR3 region has 14 residues.